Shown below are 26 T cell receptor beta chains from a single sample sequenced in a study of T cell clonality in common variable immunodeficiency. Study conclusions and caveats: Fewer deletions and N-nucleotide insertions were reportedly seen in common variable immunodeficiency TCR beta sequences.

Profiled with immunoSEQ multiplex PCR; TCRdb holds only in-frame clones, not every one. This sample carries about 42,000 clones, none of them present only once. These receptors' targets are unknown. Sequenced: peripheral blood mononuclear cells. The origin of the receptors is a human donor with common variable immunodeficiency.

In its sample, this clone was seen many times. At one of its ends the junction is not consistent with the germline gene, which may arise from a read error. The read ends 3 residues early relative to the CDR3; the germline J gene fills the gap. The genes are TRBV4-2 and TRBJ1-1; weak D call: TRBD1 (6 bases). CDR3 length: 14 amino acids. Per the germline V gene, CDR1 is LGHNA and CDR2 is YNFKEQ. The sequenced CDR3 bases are TGCGCCAGCAGCCGAGGGACACAGAACACTGAA. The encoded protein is CASSRGTQNTE. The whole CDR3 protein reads CASSRGTQNTEAFF.

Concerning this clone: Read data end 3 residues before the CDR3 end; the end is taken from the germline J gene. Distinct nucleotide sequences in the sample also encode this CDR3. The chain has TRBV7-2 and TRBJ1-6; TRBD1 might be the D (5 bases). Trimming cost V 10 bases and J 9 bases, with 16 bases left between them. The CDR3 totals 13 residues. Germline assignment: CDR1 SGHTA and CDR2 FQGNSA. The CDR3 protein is CAIGQGGGSPLHF. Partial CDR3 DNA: TGTGCCATCGGCCAGGGCGGAGGTTCACCC.

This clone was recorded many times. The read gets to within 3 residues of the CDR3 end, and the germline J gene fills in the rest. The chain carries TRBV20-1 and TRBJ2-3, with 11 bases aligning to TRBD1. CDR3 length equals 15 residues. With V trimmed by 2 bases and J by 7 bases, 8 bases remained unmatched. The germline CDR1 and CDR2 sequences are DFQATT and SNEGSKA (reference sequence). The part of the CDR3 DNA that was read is TGCAGTGCTAGACCGCCGGGACAGGGGGTTTATACG. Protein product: CSARPPGQGVYT. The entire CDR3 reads CSARPPGQGVYTQYF.

CDR3 sequence reads: CASSSLGGQGETQYF. The sequenced part of the CDR3 DNA is TGTGCCAGCAGCTCGCTGGGGGGGCAAGGAGAGACC. This chain links TRBV7-7 with TRBJ2-5; a weak D match, TRBD2 (7 bases). The CDR3 goes on 3 residues after the read ends, and that part is filled in from the germline J gene. The V gene's germline CDR1 is SSHAT and CDR2 FNYEAQ (reference sequence). The CDR3 contains 15 residues. The V end was cut by 4 bases, the J end by 4 bases, with 16 bases between.

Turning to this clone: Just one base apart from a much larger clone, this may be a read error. The sequenced CDR3 bases are TGTTCCAGCAGTATCTACAATGAG. Translation: CSSSIYNE. The whole CDR3 region reads CSSSIYNEQFF. V is TRBV7-9 and J is TRBJ2-1, with D uncertain. Read sequence stops 3 residues before the CDR3 end, and the germline J gene provides the missing end. CDR1 is SEHNR and CDR2 is FQNEAQ in the germline V gene (reference sequence). The CDR3 runs to 11 residues. Looking up the rest from reference TRBV7-9 and TRBJ2-1 gives the full variable domain: DTGVSQNPRHKITKRGQNVTFRCDPISEHNRLYWYRQTLGQGPEFLTYFQNEAQLEKSRLLSDRFSAERPKGSFSTLEIQRTEQGDSAMYLCSSSIYNEQFFGPGTRLTVL.

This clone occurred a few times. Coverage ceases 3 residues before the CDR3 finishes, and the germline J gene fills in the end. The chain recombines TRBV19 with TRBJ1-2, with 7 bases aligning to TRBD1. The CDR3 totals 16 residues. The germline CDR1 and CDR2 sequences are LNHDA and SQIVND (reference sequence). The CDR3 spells CASSTTFRGTGRVYTF. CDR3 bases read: TGTGCCAGTAGTACAACCTTCAGGGGGACCGGAAGAGTT.

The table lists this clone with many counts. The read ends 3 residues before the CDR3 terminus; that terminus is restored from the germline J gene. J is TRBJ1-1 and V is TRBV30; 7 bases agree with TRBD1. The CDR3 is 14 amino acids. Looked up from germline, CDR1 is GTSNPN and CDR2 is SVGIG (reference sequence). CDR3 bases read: TGTGCCTGGAGTGTACAGACAGGGACCCCCGAA. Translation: CAWSVQTGTPE. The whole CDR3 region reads CAWSVQTGTPEAFF.

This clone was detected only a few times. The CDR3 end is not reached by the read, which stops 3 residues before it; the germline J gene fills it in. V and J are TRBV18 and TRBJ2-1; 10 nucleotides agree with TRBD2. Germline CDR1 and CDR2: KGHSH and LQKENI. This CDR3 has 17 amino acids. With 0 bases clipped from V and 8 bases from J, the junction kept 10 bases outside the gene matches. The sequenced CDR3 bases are TGTGCCAGCTCACCACCACCGAAAGCGGGAGGGCCAGATGAG. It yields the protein CASSPPPKAGGPDE. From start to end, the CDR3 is CASSPPPKAGGPDEQFF. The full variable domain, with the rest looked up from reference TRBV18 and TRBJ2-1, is NAGVMQNPRHLVRRRGQEARLRCSPMKGHSHVYWYRQLPEEGLKFMVYLQKENIIDESGMPKERFSAEFPKEGPSILRIQQVVRGDSAAYFCASSPPPKAGGPDEQFFGPGTRLTVL.

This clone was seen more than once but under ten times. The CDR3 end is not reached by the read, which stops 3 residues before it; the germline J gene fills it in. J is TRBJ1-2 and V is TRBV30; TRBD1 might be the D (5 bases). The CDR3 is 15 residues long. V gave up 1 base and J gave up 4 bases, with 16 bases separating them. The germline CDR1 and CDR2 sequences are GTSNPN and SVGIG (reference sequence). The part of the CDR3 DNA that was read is TGTGCCTGGAGTGAGGGGCCAAGCGGGGTCTATGGC. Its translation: CAWSEGPSGVYG. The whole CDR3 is CAWSEGPSGVYGYTF. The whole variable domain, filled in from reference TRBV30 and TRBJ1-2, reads SQTIHQWPATLVQPVGSPLSLECTVEGTSNPNLYWYRQAAGRGLQLLFYSVGIGQISSEVPQNLSASRPQDRQFILSSKKLLLSDSGFYLCAWSEGPSGVYGYTFGSGTRLTVV.

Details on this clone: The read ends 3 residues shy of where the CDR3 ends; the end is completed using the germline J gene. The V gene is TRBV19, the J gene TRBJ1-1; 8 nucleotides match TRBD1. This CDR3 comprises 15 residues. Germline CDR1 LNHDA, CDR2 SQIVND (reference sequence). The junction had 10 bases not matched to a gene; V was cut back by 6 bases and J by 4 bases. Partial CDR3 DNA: TGTGCCAGTAGGGAAGCGGACAGGGCCAGCACTGAA. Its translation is CASREADRASTE. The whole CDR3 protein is CASREADRASTEAFF.

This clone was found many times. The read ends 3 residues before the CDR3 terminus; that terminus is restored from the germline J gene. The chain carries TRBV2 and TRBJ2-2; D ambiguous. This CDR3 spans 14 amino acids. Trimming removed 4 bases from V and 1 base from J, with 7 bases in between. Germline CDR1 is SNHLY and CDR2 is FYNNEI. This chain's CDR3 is CASSGYGNTGELFF. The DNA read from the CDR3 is TGTGCCAGCAGTGGATACGGGAACACCGGGGAG.

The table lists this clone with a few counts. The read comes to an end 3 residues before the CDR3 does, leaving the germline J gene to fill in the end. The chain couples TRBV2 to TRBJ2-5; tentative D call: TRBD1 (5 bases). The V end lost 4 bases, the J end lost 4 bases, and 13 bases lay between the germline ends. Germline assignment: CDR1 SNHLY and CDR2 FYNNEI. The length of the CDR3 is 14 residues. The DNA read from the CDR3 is TGTGCCAGCAGTGCCCTCAGGGTTGGAGAGACC. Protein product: CASSALRVGET. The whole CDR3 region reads CASSALRVGETQYF.

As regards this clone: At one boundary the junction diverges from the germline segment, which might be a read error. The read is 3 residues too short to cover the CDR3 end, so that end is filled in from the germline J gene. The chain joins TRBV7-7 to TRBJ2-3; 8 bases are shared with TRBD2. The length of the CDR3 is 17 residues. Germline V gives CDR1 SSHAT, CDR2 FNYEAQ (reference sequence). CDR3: CASSPSSASGSTDTQYF. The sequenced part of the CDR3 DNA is TGTGCTAGCAGCCCCTCGAGTGCTAGCGGGAGCACAGATACG.

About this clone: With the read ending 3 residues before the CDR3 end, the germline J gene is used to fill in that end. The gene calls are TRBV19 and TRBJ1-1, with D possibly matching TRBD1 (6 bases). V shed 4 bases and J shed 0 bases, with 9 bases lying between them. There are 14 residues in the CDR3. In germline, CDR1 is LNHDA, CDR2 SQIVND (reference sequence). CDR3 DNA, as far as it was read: TGTGCCAGTAGTACAGGACAGATGAACACTGAA. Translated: CASSTGQMNTE. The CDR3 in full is CASSTGQMNTEAFF.

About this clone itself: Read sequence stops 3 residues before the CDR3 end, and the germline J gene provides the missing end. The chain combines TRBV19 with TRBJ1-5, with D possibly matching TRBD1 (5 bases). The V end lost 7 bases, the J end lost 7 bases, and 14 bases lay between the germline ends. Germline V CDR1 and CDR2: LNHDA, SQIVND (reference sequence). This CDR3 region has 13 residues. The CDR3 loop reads CASTGTRGQPQHF. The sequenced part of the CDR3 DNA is TGTGCCAGTACCGGGACCCGGGGGCAGCCC. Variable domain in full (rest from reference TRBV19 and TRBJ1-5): DGGITQSPKYLFRKEGQNVTLSCEQNLNHDAMYWYRQDPGQGLRLIYYSQIVNDFQKGDIAEGYSVSREKKESFPLTVTSAQKNPTAFYLCASTGTRGQPQHFGDGTRLSIL.

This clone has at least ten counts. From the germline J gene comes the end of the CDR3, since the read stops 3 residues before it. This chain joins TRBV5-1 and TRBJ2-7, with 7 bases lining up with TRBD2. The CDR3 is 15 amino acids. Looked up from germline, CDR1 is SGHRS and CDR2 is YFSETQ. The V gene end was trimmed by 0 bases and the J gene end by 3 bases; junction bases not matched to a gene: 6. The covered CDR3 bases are TGCGCCAGCAGCTTGGTGGCAGGGACTAACTACGAG. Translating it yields CASSLVAGTNYE. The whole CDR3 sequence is CASSLVAGTNYEQYF.

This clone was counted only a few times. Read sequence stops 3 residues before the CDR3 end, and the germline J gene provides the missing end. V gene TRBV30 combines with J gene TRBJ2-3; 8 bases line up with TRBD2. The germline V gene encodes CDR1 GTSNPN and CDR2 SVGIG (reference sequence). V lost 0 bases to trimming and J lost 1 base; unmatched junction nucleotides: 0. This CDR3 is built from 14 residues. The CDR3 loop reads CAWSVLAGTDTQYF. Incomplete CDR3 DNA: TGTGCCTGGAGTGTACTAGCGGGCACAGATACG.

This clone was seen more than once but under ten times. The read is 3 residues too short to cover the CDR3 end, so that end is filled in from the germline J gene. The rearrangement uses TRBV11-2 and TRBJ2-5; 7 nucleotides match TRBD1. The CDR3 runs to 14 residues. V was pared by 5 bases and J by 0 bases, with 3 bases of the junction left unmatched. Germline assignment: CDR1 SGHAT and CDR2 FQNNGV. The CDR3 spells CASSRDRDQETQYF. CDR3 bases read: TGTGCCAGCAGCCGAGACAGGGACCAAGAGACC.

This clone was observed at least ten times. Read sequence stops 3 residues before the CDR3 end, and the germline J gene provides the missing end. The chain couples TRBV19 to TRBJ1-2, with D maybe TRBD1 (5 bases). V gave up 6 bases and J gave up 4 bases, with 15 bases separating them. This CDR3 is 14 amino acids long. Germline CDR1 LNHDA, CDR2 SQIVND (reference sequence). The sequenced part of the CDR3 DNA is TGTGCCAGTAGCATTTCACCCCAGGGCTATGGC. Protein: CASSISPQGYG. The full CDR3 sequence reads CASSISPQGYGYTF.

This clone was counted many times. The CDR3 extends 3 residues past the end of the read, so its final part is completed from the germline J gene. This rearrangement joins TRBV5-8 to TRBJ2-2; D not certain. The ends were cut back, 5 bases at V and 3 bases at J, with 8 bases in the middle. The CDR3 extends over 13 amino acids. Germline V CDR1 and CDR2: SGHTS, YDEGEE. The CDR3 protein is CASRPRDTGELFF. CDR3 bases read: TGTGCCAGCAGGCCTCGGGACACCGGGGAG.

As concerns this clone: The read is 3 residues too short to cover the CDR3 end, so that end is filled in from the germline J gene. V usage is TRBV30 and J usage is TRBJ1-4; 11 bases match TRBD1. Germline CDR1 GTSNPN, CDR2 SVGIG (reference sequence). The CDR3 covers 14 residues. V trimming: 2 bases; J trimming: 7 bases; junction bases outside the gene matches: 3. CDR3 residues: CAWSPGQGVEKLFF. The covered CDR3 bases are TGTGCCTGGAGTCCGGGACAGGGGGTTGAAAAA.

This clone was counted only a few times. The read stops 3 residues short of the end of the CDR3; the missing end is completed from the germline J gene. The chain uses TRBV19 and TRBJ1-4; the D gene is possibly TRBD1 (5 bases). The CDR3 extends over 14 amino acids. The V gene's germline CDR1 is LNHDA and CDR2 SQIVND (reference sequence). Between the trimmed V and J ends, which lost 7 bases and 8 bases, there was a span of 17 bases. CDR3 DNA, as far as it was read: TGTGCCAGTACCCCCTCGGGGGTTGGGGAAAAA. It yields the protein CASTPSGVGEK. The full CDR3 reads CASTPSGVGEKLFF.

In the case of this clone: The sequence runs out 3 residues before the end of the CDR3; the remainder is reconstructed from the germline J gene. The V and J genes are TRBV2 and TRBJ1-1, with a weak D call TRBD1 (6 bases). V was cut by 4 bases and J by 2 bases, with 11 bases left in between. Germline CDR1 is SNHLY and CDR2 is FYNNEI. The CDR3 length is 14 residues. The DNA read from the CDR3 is TGTGCCAGCAGTGGTCAGGGGTTTAACACTGAA. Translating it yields CASSGQGFNTE. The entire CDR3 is CASSGQGFNTEAFF.

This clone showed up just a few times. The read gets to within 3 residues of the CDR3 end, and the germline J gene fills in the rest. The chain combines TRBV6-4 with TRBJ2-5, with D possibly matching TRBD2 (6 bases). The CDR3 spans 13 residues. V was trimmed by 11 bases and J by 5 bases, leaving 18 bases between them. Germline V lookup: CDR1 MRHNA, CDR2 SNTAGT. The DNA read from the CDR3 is TGTGCCGCTTGGCGGCCCCGGGGGGAGACC. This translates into CAAWRPRGET. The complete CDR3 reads CAAWRPRGETQYF.

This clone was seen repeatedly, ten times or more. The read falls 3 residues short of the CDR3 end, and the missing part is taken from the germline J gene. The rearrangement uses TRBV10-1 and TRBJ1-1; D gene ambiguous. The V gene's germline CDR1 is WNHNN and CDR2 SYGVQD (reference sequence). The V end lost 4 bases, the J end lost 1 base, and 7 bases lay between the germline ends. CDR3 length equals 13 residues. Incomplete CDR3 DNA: TGCGCCAGCAGTGGAGGGTCGAACACTGAA. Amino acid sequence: CASSGGSNTE. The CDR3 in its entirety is CASSGGSNTEAFF.

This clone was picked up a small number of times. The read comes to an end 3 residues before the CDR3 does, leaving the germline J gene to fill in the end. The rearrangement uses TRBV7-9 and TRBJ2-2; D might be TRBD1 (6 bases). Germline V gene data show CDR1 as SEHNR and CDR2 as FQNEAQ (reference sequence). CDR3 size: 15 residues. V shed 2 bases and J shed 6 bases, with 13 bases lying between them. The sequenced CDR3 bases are TGTGCCAGCAGCTTATCGGGACACCCTCCCGGGGAG. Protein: CASSLSGHPPGE. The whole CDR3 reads CASSLSGHPPGELFF. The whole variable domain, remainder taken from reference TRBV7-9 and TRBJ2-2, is DTGVSQNPRHKITKRGQNVTFRCDPISEHNRLYWYRQTLGQGPEFLTYFQNEAQLEKSRLLSDRFSAERPKGSFSTLEIQRTEQGDSAMYLCASSLSGHPPGELFFGEGSRLTVL.